The 14 T cell receptor beta chains given below trace back to one sample, sequenced in a study of CD8 T cells in ankylosing spondylitis. One entry per CDR3 protein results from TCRdb running MiXCR on the 5' RACE reads. The top ten hold 15% to 20% of the sample, which has over 150,000 distinct CDR3 sequences, over 10% seen once. The source material was blood, either unsorted or a sorted T cell fraction (not recorded which). The receptor set was obtained from a male donor with ankylosing spondylitis or in good health (not recorded which).

This clonotype came up many times. The chain uses TRBV18 and TRBJ2-2; D may be TRBD1 or TRBD2 (6 bases each). CDR1 and CDR2 (germline): KGHSH, LQKENI. V gave up 0 bases and J gave up 4 bases, with 9 bases separating them. The CDR3 totals 15 residues. This CDR3 is CASSPPGGPTGELFF. The DNA of the CDR3 is TGTGCCAGCTCACCACCGGGGGGCCCCACCGGGGAGCTGTTTTTT.

This clonotype has more than one count but fewer than ten. The chain uses TRBV27 and TRBJ2-7; 7 positions agree with TRBD1. The CDR3 is 13 amino acids. Germline loops: CDR1 MNHEY, CDR2 SMNVEV (reference sequence). Trimming removed 8 bases from V and 4 bases from J; junction bases left unmatched: 8. The CDR3 DNA follows: TGTGCCAGCGCCCCCGGGACAGTTTACGAGCAGTACTTC. Protein sequence: CASAPGTVYEQYF.

This clonotype was detected only a few times. This rearrangement joins TRBV7-9 to TRBJ2-3; no clear D gene. This CDR3 has 16 amino acids. Trimming cost V 5 bases and J 5 bases, with 20 bases left between them. CDR1 and CDR2 (germline): SEHNR, FQNEAQ (reference sequence). The CDR3 loop is CASSPPPNSLLDTQYF. Written as DNA, the CDR3 is TGTGCCAGCAGCCCACCCCCCAACAGCCTGTTAGATACGCAGTATTTT.

This clonotype has only a few counts. The chain employs TRBV6-1 and TRBJ2-3; TRBD1 agrees at 9 bases. The V segment lost 6 bases and the J segment 6 bases; nucleotides outside the gene matches: 10. The germline V gene encodes CDR1 MNHNS and CDR2 SASEGT. This CDR3 is built from 15 residues. The CDR3 region is CASRTTGGSLDTQYF. DNA for the CDR3: TGTGCCAGCAGAACTACAGGGGGCTCGTTGGATACGCAGTATTTT.

In its sample, this clonotype was seen a few times. The V gene is TRBV7-6, the J gene TRBJ2-3; 9 positions match TRBD2. CDR3 length: 16 amino acids. J lost 4 bases, V lost 7 bases, and 12 bases had no gene match. Germline CDR1 is SGHVS and CDR2 is FNYEAQ. The CDR3 here is CASTKGAGGPPDTQYF. CDR3 coding DNA: TGTGCCAGCACCAAGGGGGCGGGAGGGCCCCCAGATACGCAGTATTTT. Full variable domain (rest looked up from reference TRBV7-6 and TRBJ2-3): GAGVSQSPRYKVTKRGQDVALRCDPISGHVSLYWYRQALGQGPEFLTYFNYEAQQDKSGLPNDRFSAERPEGSISTLTIQRTEQRDSAMYRCASTKGAGGPPDTQYFGPGTRLTVL.

This clonotype showed up just a few times. The chain recombines TRBV10-1 with TRBJ2-1; weak D call: TRBD2 (8 bases). Germline V gene data show CDR1 as WNHNN and CDR2 as SYGVQD (reference sequence). V lost 6 bases, J lost 2 bases, and 29 bases lay in between. The CDR3 runs to 20 residues. CDR3 DNA: TGCGCCAGCAGGTCCTTGACAGGGTGGGAACTAGCGGTACCCTACAATGAGCAGTTCTTC. Translating it yields CASRSLTGWELAVPYNEQFF.

J is TRBJ2-7 and V is TRBV27, with TRBD1 as a possible D gene (6 bases). Germline values: CDR1 MNHEY, CDR2 SMNVEV (reference sequence). Trimming took 6 bases from V and 4 from J, leaving 25 bases between them. There are 17 residues in the CDR3. The CDR3 reads CASSPRGFTGFEYEQYF. The CDR3 nucleotides are TGTGCCAGCAGCCCCAGGGGATTTACGGGGTTCGAGTACGAGCAGTACTTC.

The chain links TRBV7-9 to TRBJ2-3; tentative D call: TRBD1 (6 bases). Germline CDR1 is SEHNR and CDR2 is FQNEAQ (reference sequence). The CDR3 runs to 17 residues. Trimming took off 1 base at V and 3 bases at J, with 17 bases between the two ends. The CDR3 spells CASSLDWSGEGTDTQYF. The DNA of the CDR3 is TGTGCCAGCAGCTTAGATTGGTCAGGGGAAGGGACAGATACGCAGTATTTT.

CDR3 sequence: CASSANFQGDNEAFF. DNA for the CDR3: TGTGCCAGCAGCGCTAACTTCCAGGGGGATAATGAAGCTTTCTTT. V usage is TRBV7-9 and J usage is TRBJ1-1; 7 bases fit TRBD1. The junction had 13 bases not matched to a gene; V was cut back by 5 bases and J by 7 bases. The length of the CDR3 is 15 residues. CDR1 is SEHNR and CDR2 is FQNEAQ in the germline V gene (reference sequence).

The rearrangement uses TRBV11-2 and TRBJ2-7; 7 nucleotides align to TRBD1. The germline CDR1 and CDR2 sequences are SGHAT and FQNNGV. CDR3 length: 14 residues. The V segment lost 3 bases and the J segment 3 bases; nucleotides outside the gene matches: 5. DNA for the CDR3: TGTGCCAGCAGCTTGGGGACAGAGATCTACGAGCAGTACTTC. Protein product: CASSLGTEIYEQYF.

This clonotype was counted many times. The V and J genes are TRBV10-3 and TRBJ2-5, with D maybe TRBD1 (6 bases). CDR1 is ENHRY, CDR2 SYGVKD, per germline. Trimming stripped 0 bases from V and 5 bases from J, with 13 bases between. There are 15 residues in the CDR3. The CDR3 reads CAISESGAGSETQYF. CDR3 DNA: TGTGCCATCAGTGAGTCGGGGGCAGGGTCCGAGACCCAGTACTTC.

This clonotype was found a few times. J is TRBJ2-2 and V is TRBV25-1; D call uncertain. V lost 0 bases, J lost 6 bases, and 5 bases lay in between. This CDR3 has 13 residues. Looked up from germline, CDR1 is MGHDK and CDR2 is SYGVNS. In nucleotides, the CDR3 is TGTGCCAGCAGTGAATATAACGCCGGGGAGCTGTTTTTT. Amino acid sequence: CASSEYNAGELFF.

The chain couples TRBV7-9 to TRBJ2-3; D is tentatively TRBD1 or TRBD2 (5 bases each). This CDR3 spans 13 amino acids. Trimming pared 5 bases from V and 4 bases from J, leaving 10 bases between. Germline V CDR1 and CDR2: SEHNR, FQNEAQ (reference sequence). CDR3: CASSPGTPDTQYF. For the CDR3, the DNA is TGTGCCAGCAGCCCAGGGACGCCAGATACGCAGTATTTT. Using reference TRBV7-9 and TRBJ2-3 for the parts outside the CDR3, the full variable domain is DTGVSQNPRHKITKRGQNVTFRCDPISEHNRLYWYRQTLGQGPEFLTYFQNEAQLEKSRLLSDRFSAERPKGSFSTLEIQRTEQGDSAMYLCASSPGTPDTQYFGPGTRLTVL.

This clonotype has a count of ten or more. The chain is built from TRBV11-2 and TRBJ2-1, with 7 bases matching TRBD1. CDR1 is SGHAT and CDR2 is FQNNGV in the germline V gene. J was trimmed by 0 bases and V by 0 bases; bases with no gene match: 2. CDR3 size: 16 residues. The CDR3 loop reads CASSLDGDSSYNEQFF. The CDR3 coding sequence is TGTGCCAGCAGCTTAGACGGGGACAGCTCCTACAATGAGCAGTTCTTC.